This T cell receptor (beta chain) was profiled in a study of blood T cell repertoires in COVID-19. The overall study: The origin of the acute and convalescent COVID-19 samples was the United States, Italy and Spain. The analysed material was cDNA or gDNA that came from T cells, B-cell-depleted T cells, or PBMCs.

CDR1 MDHEN and CDR2 SYDVKM come from the germline V gene. Trimming cost V 2 bases and J 4 bases; bases outside gene matches: 1. The CDR3 length is 13 residues. The table came from immunoSEQ multiplex PCR; TCRdb's copy has only in-frame clones and leaves some out. Of about 220,000 clones listed, around 83% are singletons. The source material was peripheral blood. This receptor was identified in a woman in her 70s with COVID-19, enrolled during active disease. J is TRBJ1-2 and V is TRBV28; 7 bases match TRBD1. CDR3 loop: CASSLGTAYGYTF. The CDR3 nucleotides are TGTGCCAGCAGTTTAGGGACAGCCTATGGCTACACCTTC.